These 21 T cell receptor beta chains originate from one sample sequenced in a study of shared clonotypes between healthy human individuals. Clones were sequenced by immunoSEQ multiplex PCR, and TCRdb holds only the in-frame ones, with some missing. Here the sample spans some 2.4 million clones, more than 85% being singletons. The sequenced material came from naive CD4+ T cells from PBMCs. As for subset: CD45RA+ positively selected. The receptor set was obtained from a young man in good health. Some clones in this sample may be carry-over from other donors' samples.

This clone has only one observation. The V and J genes are TRBV28 and TRBJ1-1; D gene uncertain. CDR1 and CDR2 from the germline V gene are MDHEN and SYDVKM. CDR3 length: 13 amino acids. Trimming shortened V by 2 bases and J by 6 bases, and 10 bases separated the two germline ends. The chain's CDR3 is CASSLPHRSEAFF. The CDR3 DNA follows: TGTGCCAGCAGTTTACCCCACAGATCTGAAGCTTTCTTT.

This sequence joins TRBV4-3 and TRBJ2-1; 11 bases match TRBD2. Trimming removed 5 bases from V and 3 bases from J; junction bases left unmatched: 3. CDR1 and CDR2 from the germline V gene are LGHNA and YSLEER. This CDR3 region has 15 residues. The CDR3 DNA sequence: TGCGCCAGCAGCTTCGGACTAGCGGGCTACAATGAGCAGTTCTTC. It yields the protein CASSFGLAGYNEQFF.

The chain employs TRBV5-1 and TRBJ2-7; D is uncertain. The CDR3 contains 11 residues. In germline, CDR1 is SGHRS, CDR2 YFSETQ. The ends were cut back, 4 bases at V and 3 bases at J, with 5 bases in the middle. CDR3 residues: CASSNYYEQYF. For the CDR3, the DNA is TGCGCCAGCAGCAATTACTACGAGCAGTACTTC.

The gene calls are TRBV4-1 and TRBJ2-3; tentative D call: TRBD1 (5 bases). The germline gives CDR1 MGHRA, CDR2 YSYEKL. The length of the CDR3 is 16 residues. The V and J ends lost 6 bases and 6 bases respectively, with 22 bases between them. CDR3 coding DNA: TGCGCCAGCAGGGATTCCAGGGCTTCCAAGGGCGATACGCAGTATTTT. As protein: CASRDSRASKGDTQYF.

The V gene is TRBV4-1, the J gene TRBJ2-7; 10 nucleotides align to TRBD2. The CDR3 extends over 16 amino acids. Looked up from germline, CDR1 is MGHRA and CDR2 is YSYEKL. Trimming removed 1 base from V and 3 bases from J; junction bases left unmatched: 6. Here the CDR3 DNA reads TGCGCCAGCAGCCAAGCCCCGGGACTAGCGCTCTACGAGCAGTACTTC. Translated: CASSQAPGLALYEQYF.

The chain couples TRBV7-8 to TRBJ1-5, with D uncertain. The CDR3 runs 16 residues. CDR1 is SGHVS and CDR2 is FQNEAQ in the germline V gene. The V gene lost 1 base and the J gene lost 7 bases, with 17 bases spanning the gap. The CDR3 nucleotides are TGTGCCAGCAGCTTAGTTTCGGGCCACGGGCGGCAGCCCCAGCATTTT. Translated: CASSLVSGHGRQPQHF.

The chain links TRBV5-1 to TRBJ2-1; TRBD2 agrees at 15 bases. Germline CDR1 and CDR2: SGHRS and YFSETQ. Trimming took 3 bases from V and 7 from J; bases not matched to a gene: 2. CDR3 length: 15 residues. For the CDR3, the DNA is TGCGCCAGCAGCTACGGGACTAGCGGGGGGAATGAGCAGTTCTTC. Translated: CASSYGTSGGNEQFF.

CDR3 in DNA: TGTGCCAGCAGTTATCAGGGACAGGGGACCTCTGGGGCCAACGTCCTGACTTTC. It yields the protein CASSYQGQGTSGANVLTF. The rearrangement uses TRBV28 and TRBJ2-6; the match to TRBD1 covers 10 bases. Germline V CDR1 and CDR2: MDHEN, SYDVKM. CDR3 length: 18 amino acids. Trimming cost V 4 bases and J 0 bases; bases outside gene matches: 6.

The V and J genes are TRBV28 and TRBJ1-5; D ambiguous. The CDR3 runs to 13 residues. The V gene lost 4 bases and the J gene lost 5 bases, with 9 bases spanning the gap. CDR1 and CDR2 (germline): MDHEN, SYDVKM. Here the CDR3 reads CASSSGSYQPQHF. DNA of the CDR3: TGTGCCAGCAGTTCGGGATCCTATCAGCCCCAGCATTTT.

The gene calls are TRBV5-1 and TRBJ2-5; perhaps D is TRBD1 or TRBD2 (5 bases each). The CDR3 is made up of 14 amino acids. Trimming took off 4 bases at V and 2 bases at J, with 12 bases between the two ends. CDR1 SGHRS and CDR2 YFSETQ come from the germline V gene. CDR3: CASSVEGRQETQYF. For the CDR3, the DNA is TGCGCCAGCAGCGTTGAGGGACGGCAAGAGACCCAGTACTTC.

The chain carries TRBV27 and TRBJ2-1; 8 bases match TRBD1. V lost 6 bases to trimming and J lost 1 base; unmatched junction nucleotides: 5. Germline CDR1 MNHEY, CDR2 SMNVEV (reference sequence). This CDR3 region has 15 residues. The CDR3 sequence is CASSLQGASYNEQFF. CDR3 in DNA: TGTGCCAGCAGCCTTCAGGGGGCTTCCTACAATGAGCAGTTCTTC.

This clone has just one count. The CDR3 spells CASSQDQRGATYGYTF. The CDR3 coding sequence is TGTGCCAGCAGCCAAGATCAGCGGGGGGCGACCTATGGCTACACCTTC. The chain has TRBV4-2 and TRBJ1-2, with TRBD1 as a possible D gene (6 bases). Trimming pared 0 bases from V and 4 bases from J, leaving 15 bases between. Germline CDR1 and CDR2: LGHNA and YNFKEQ. The length of the CDR3 is 16 residues.

The CDR3 sequence is CASSFNRVTDTQYF. CDR3 bases: TGTGCCAGCAGCTTCAACAGGGTTACAGATACGCAGTATTTT. The rearrangement uses TRBV7-2 and TRBJ2-3, with D tentatively TRBD1 (6 bases). There are 14 residues in the CDR3. Germline V gene sequence: CDR1 SGHTA, CDR2 FQGNSA. Trimming took 3 bases from V and 3 from J, leaving 10 bases between them.

With regard to this clone: The sample contains more than one DNA sequence encoding this CDR3. The chain combines TRBV5-1 with TRBJ2-5; D call uncertain. V gave up 1 base and J gave up 4 bases, with 5 bases separating them. This CDR3 region has 12 residues. Germline CDR1 reads SGHRS; CDR2 reads YFSETQ. The DNA of the CDR3 is TGCGCCAGCAGCTTGTTTCGAGAGACCCAGTACTTC. Translation gives CASSLFRETQYF. Full variable domain (rest looked up from reference TRBV5-1 and TRBJ2-5): KAGVTQTPRYLIKTRGQQVTLSCSPISGHRSVSWYQQTPGQGLQFLFEYFSETQRNKGNFPGRFSGRQFSNSRSEMNVSTLELGDSALYLCASSLFRETQYFGPGTRLLVL.

The CDR3 coding sequence is TGTGCCATCTCGGGGGGAATCTACGAGCAGTACTTC. Its translation: CAISGGIYEQYF. The genes are TRBV10-3 and TRBJ2-7; 7 nucleotides agree with TRBD2. This CDR3 contains 12 residues. V was pared by 8 bases and J by 3 bases, with 4 bases of the junction left unmatched. Per germline, CDR1 ENHRY and CDR2 SYGVKD.

This clone appeared once. The genes are TRBV27 and TRBJ1-2, with D possibly TRBD1 on 5 matching bases. The germline V gene encodes CDR1 MNHEY and CDR2 SMNVEV (reference sequence). The V end lost 2 bases, the J end lost 4 bases, and 11 bases lay between the germline ends. The CDR3 contains 14 residues. As DNA, the CDR3 is TGTGCCAGCAGTTTAACGGGCAGGGCCTATGGCTACACCTTC. Translating it yields CASSLTGRAYGYTF.

The chain uses TRBV27 and TRBJ2-1; TRBD1 agrees at 9 bases. CDR1 and CDR2 from the germline V gene are MNHEY and SMNVEV (reference sequence). With V trimmed by 6 bases and J by 4 bases, 7 bases remained unmatched. The CDR3 consists of 15 residues. CDR3 in DNA: TGTGCCAGCAGAATTCTACAGGGGGCTTACAATGAGCAGTTCTTC. This gives the protein CASRILQGAYNEQFF.

This chain joins TRBV6-4 and TRBJ2-1; D remains ambiguous. Trimming took 2 bases from V and 9 from J, leaving 26 bases between them. The CDR3 totals 18 residues. In germline, CDR1 is MRHNA, CDR2 SNTAGT. CDR3 in amino acids: CASSDAIKEGRTLSEQFF. The CDR3 DNA reads as TGTGCCAGCAGTGACGCGATTAAGGAAGGCCGCACATTGAGTGAGCAGTTCTTC.

The rearrangement links TRBV2 to TRBJ2-5; D uncertain. The CDR3 runs to 12 residues. Trimming removed 5 bases at V and 4 bases at J, with 8 bases between. Germline V gene sequence: CDR1 SNHLY, CDR2 FYNNEI. For the CDR3, the DNA is TGTGCCAGCAGTAGGGTTCCAGAGACCCAGTACTTC. Residues: CASSRVPETQYF.

This sequence joins TRBV2 and TRBJ2-1; TRBD2 aligns across 7 bases. The CDR3 has 13 residues. The junction had 11 bases not matched to a gene; V was cut back by 3 bases and J by 15 bases. Germline CDR1 reads SNHLY; CDR2 reads FYNNEI. The CDR3 DNA is TGTGCCAGCAGTGAGTTTTTGGGCGGCGGGGGGTTCTTC. This gives the protein CASSEFLGGGGFF.

The V call is TRBV18, the J call TRBJ1-4, with TRBD1 identical over 7 bases. This CDR3 has 15 residues. Germline values: CDR1 KGHSH, CDR2 LQKENI. Losses at the gene ends were 6 bases for V and 7 bases for J; bases not matched to a gene: 11. CDR3 DNA: TGTGCCAGCTCGCAGCCTGGACAGGAAGGTGAAAAACTGTTTTTT. It encodes CASSQPGQEGEKLFF.